This T cell receptor (beta chain) was observed in a study of blood T cell repertoires in COVID-19. Study overall: The origin of the acute and convalescent COVID-19 samples was the United States, Italy and Spain. Sources were T cells, B-cell-depleted T cells, or PBMCs; the material itself was cDNA or gDNA.

As concerns this clone: A read error may account for a junction end that differs from germline.

This CDR3 contains 14 residues. From germline, CDR1 is MDHEN and CDR2 SYDVKM. Original handling: By means of reference gene primer amplification, nucleated cell counts were estimated. Repertoires were generated with immunoSEQ multiplex PCR, while TCRdb's copy carries only in-frame clones and drops some. Clonal size and the V and J genes are those of that table, whereas D and trimming came from the DNA. The sample has under 75,000 clones; 80% are singletons. What was sequenced was peripheral blood. The sequence was collected from a man aged 70-80 years who had recovered from COVID-19. This chain links TRBV28 with TRBJ1-2, with 12 bases fitting TRBD1. The CDR3 coding sequence is TGTGCCAGCAGTCCGGGACAGGGGGCTCAAGACTCCGACTTC. Its translation: CASSPGQGAQDSDF.